These T cell receptor beta chains were read from a single sample in a study of cytomegalovirus exposure and HLA in healthy donors. Clones were read by immunoSEQ multiplex PCR, and TCRdb kept only the in-frame ones, dropping some. The table lists approximately 100,000 clones, roughly 79% of them singletons, with approximately 4.4% in the top ten. Sequencing used PBMCs. The source of these receptors is a woman aged 40 to 50 in good health and CMV-seronegative. Each CDR3 is given with its conserved first and last residue. Fields, in order: J gene, clone size, CDR3 length, D gene, V gene, CDR3 DNA, CDR3 protein. The D gene is left open where the match is weak. Not every row has a clone size; where given, it reads once, few, many or a size class.

J gene: TRBJ1-1
clone size: -
CDR3 length: 11
D gene: -
V gene: TRBV29-1
CDR3 DNA: TGCAGCGTTGATATTAACACTGAAGCTTTCTTT
CDR3 protein: CSVDINTEAFF

J gene: TRBJ1-3
clone size: -
CDR3 length: 16
D gene: TRBD1
V gene: TRBV9
CDR3 DNA: TGTGCCAGCAGCGTAGCTGAGGGGGCTTCTGGAAACACCATATATTTT
CDR3 protein: CASSVAEGASGNTIYF

J gene: TRBJ1-6
clone size: -
CDR3 length: 16
D gene: TRBD1
V gene: TRBV19
CDR3 DNA: TGTGCCAGTAACTTCAAACAGGGGTTAGCAAATTCACCCCTCCACTTT
CDR3 protein: CASNFKQGLANSPLHF

J gene: TRBJ2-7
clone size: once
CDR3 length: 14
D gene: -
V gene: TRBV11-2
CDR3 DNA: TGTGCCAGCAGCCTAACTAGCTTGATCGACGAGCAGTACTTC
CDR3 protein: CASSLTSLIDEQYF

J gene: TRBJ1-5
clone size: few
CDR3 length: 14
D gene: -
V gene: TRBV30
CDR3 DNA: TGTGCCTGGAGTCACCAGGGTGGCAATCAGCCCCAGCATTTT
CDR3 protein: CAWSHQGGNQPQHF

J gene: TRBJ1-2
clone size: -
CDR3 length: 15
D gene: TRBD1
V gene: TRBV7-2
CDR3 DNA: TGTGCCAGCAGCACAACAAGACAGGGCCCCTATGGCTACACCTTC
CDR3 protein: CASSTTRQGPYGYTF

J gene: TRBJ1-6
clone size: -
CDR3 length: 15
D gene: -
V gene: TRBV19
CDR3 DNA: TGTGCCAGTTCACGGGTAGGCGGGGCAGATTCACCCCTCCACTTT
CDR3 protein: CASSRVGGADSPLHF

J gene: TRBJ1-1
clone size: -
CDR3 length: 14
D gene: -
V gene: TRBV4-3
CDR3 DNA: TGCGCCAGCAGCCAACCCGACAGAGACACTGAAGCTTTCTTT
CDR3 protein: CASSQPDRDTEAFF

J gene: TRBJ1-1
clone size: -
CDR3 length: 11
D gene: -
V gene: TRBV2
CDR3 DNA: TGTGCCAGCAGTCTCCGGGGTGAAGCTTTCTTT
CDR3 protein: CASSLRGEAFF

J gene: TRBJ2-2
clone size: -
CDR3 length: 14
D gene: -
V gene: TRBV19
CDR3 DNA: TGTGCCAGTAGTTTGCAGATCAGGTCCGGGGAGCTGTTTTTT
CDR3 protein: CASSLQIRSGELFF

J gene: TRBJ2-3
clone size: -
CDR3 length: 15
D gene: -
V gene: TRBV7-2
CDR3 DNA: TGTGCCAGCAGCTTACTAGGACACCTCACAGATACGCAGTATTTT
CDR3 protein: CASSLLGHLTDTQYF

J gene: TRBJ2-7
clone size: -
CDR3 length: 13
D gene: -
V gene: TRBV27
CDR3 DNA: TGTGCCAGCAGTTTAAGCCCTTTCTACGAGCAGTACTTC
CDR3 protein: CASSLSPFYEQYF

J gene: TRBJ1-4
clone size: -
CDR3 length: 12
D gene: -
V gene: TRBV7-9
CDR3 DNA: TGTGCCAGCAGCTTCTCTTATGAAAAACTGTTTTTT
CDR3 protein: CASSFSYEKLFF

J gene: TRBJ2-7
clone size: -
CDR3 length: 16
D gene: TRBD2
V gene: TRBV9
CDR3 DNA: TGTGCCAGCAGCGTAGGGTCTAGCGGGGGGGCGTACGAGCAGTACTTC
CDR3 protein: CASSVGSSGGAYEQYF

J gene: TRBJ1-3
clone size: few
CDR3 length: 16
D gene: TRBD1
V gene: TRBV9
CDR3 DNA: TGTGCCAGCAGTACCGGGACAGGGTACTCTGGAAACACCATATATTTT
CDR3 protein: CASSTGTGYSGNTIYF

J gene: TRBJ1-4
clone size: -
CDR3 length: 15
D gene: -
V gene: TRBV11-2
CDR3 DNA: TGTGCCAGCAGCCCCCTCCGAGGGAGGTATGAAAAACTGTTTTTT
CDR3 protein: CASSPLRGRYEKLFF

J gene: TRBJ1-6
clone size: -
CDR3 length: 13
D gene: -
V gene: TRBV7-6
CDR3 DNA: TGTGCCAGCAGCTTAACAGGCGATTCACCCCTCCACTTT
CDR3 protein: CASSLTGDSPLHF

J gene: TRBJ1-1
clone size: -
CDR3 length: 13
D gene: -
V gene: TRBV19
CDR3 DNA: TGTGCCAGTAGTGCCTACGAGGGGGTAGAAGCTTTCTTT
CDR3 protein: CASSAYEGVEAFF

J gene: TRBJ1-2
clone size: -
CDR3 length: 17
D gene: -
V gene: TRBV5-8
CDR3 DNA: TGTGCCAGCAGCCTCTCGGTCACATGGCCCGGGGGGAATGGCTACACCTTC
CDR3 protein: CASSLSVTWPGGNGYTF

J gene: TRBJ1-5
clone size: -
CDR3 length: 14
D gene: -
V gene: TRBV5-8
CDR3 DNA: TGTGCCAGCAGCTTGGGACGGGAAAATCAGCCCCAGCATTTT
CDR3 protein: CASSLGRENQPQHF

J gene: TRBJ2-3
clone size: -
CDR3 length: 15
D gene: -
V gene: TRBV2
CDR3 DNA: TGTGCCAGCATGCGTAGCGGCCTGAGCACAGATACGCAGTATTTT
CDR3 protein: CASMRSGLSTDTQYF

J gene: TRBJ2-1
clone size: -
CDR3 length: 15
D gene: -
V gene: TRBV29-1
CDR3 DNA: TGCAGCGTTGAAGATCAGGAGGGTCAATACAATGAGCAGTTCTTC
CDR3 protein: CSVEDQEGQYNEQFF

J gene: TRBJ2-7
clone size: -
CDR3 length: 17
D gene: -
V gene: TRBV29-1
CDR3 DNA: TGCAGCGTTGAAGTGGACGCTATGGCGGGGAGTTTCTACGAGCAGTACTTC
CDR3 protein: CSVEVDAMAGSFYEQYF

J gene: TRBJ1-4
clone size: once
CDR3 length: 16
D gene: TRBD1
V gene: TRBV19
CDR3 DNA: TGTGCCAGTAGTATGGGCAGGGGGCGCCGATATGAAAAACTGTTTTTT
CDR3 protein: CASSMGRGRRYEKLFF

J gene: TRBJ2-1
clone size: -
CDR3 length: 16
D gene: TRBD2
V gene: TRBV7-3
CDR3 DNA: TGTGCCAGCAGCTTAACAAGGAGCGCGGGGGGTAATGAGCAGTTCTTC
CDR3 protein: CASSLTRSAGGNEQFF

J gene: TRBJ1-1
clone size: -
CDR3 length: 12
D gene: -
V gene: TRBV14
CDR3 DNA: TGTGCCAGCAGCCAAGCAGGGCCAGAAGCTTTCTTT
CDR3 protein: CASSQAGPEAFF

J gene: TRBJ1-2
clone size: once
CDR3 length: 17
D gene: TRBD1
V gene: TRBV4-3
CDR3 DNA: TGCGCCAGCAGCCAAGCGGCTTCCCACGGGACAGCCCATGGCTACACCTTC
CDR3 protein: CASSQAASHGTAHGYTF

J gene: TRBJ1-2
clone size: -
CDR3 length: 14
D gene: -
V gene: TRBV18
CDR3 DNA: TGTGCCAGCTCAGAAGAGACTCGGGGATATGGCTACACCTTC
CDR3 protein: CASSEETRGYGYTF

J gene: TRBJ2-3
clone size: -
CDR3 length: 17
D gene: TRBD2
V gene: TRBV7-2
CDR3 DNA: TGTGCCAGCAGCGCTAGGACTAGCGGGGGGGCCTTTGATACGCAGTATTTT
CDR3 protein: CASSARTSGGAFDTQYF

J gene: TRBJ2-5
clone size: -
CDR3 length: 16
D gene: -
V gene: TRBV5-1
CDR3 DNA: TGCGCCAGCAGCTTACTAGGACAGAGCGCTGTCGGAGAGCAGTACTTC
CDR3 protein: CASSLLGQSAVGEQYF

J gene: TRBJ1-6
clone size: once
CDR3 length: 15
D gene: -
V gene: TRBV4-3
CDR3 DNA: TGCGCCAGCAGCCAAGATTCCAGGGTTGGGTCACCCCTCCACTTT
CDR3 protein: CASSQDSRVGSPLHF

J gene: TRBJ1-1
clone size: -
CDR3 length: 14
D gene: -
V gene: TRBV30
CDR3 DNA: TGTGCCTGGAAACGACACCAGACGATCCCTGAAGCTTTCTTT
CDR3 protein: CAWKRHQTIPEAFF

J gene: TRBJ1-1
clone size: -
CDR3 length: 12
D gene: -
V gene: TRBV6-1
CDR3 DNA: TGTGCCAGCACCTTAAACGAACTAGAAGCTTTCTTT
CDR3 protein: CASTLNELEAFF

J gene: TRBJ1-6
clone size: few
CDR3 length: 16
D gene: TRBD1
V gene: TRBV6-1
CDR3 DNA: TGTGCCAGCAGTGAAGTGCAGGGGGCCGGTAATTCACCCCTCCACTTT
CDR3 protein: CASSEVQGAGNSPLHF

J gene: TRBJ2-7
clone size: -
CDR3 length: 15
D gene: -
V gene: TRBV19
CDR3 DNA: TGTGCCAGTACTCCTCAGGGGGGTACCTCCTACGAGCAGTACTTC
CDR3 protein: CASTPQGGTSYEQYF

J gene: TRBJ1-4
clone size: -
CDR3 length: 17
D gene: -
V gene: TRBV7-9
CDR3 DNA: TGTGCCAGCAGTCCCAGACGCACAGGGAGGGGGAATGAAAAACTGTTTTTT
CDR3 protein: CASSPRRTGRGNEKLFF

J gene: TRBJ2-5
clone size: -
CDR3 length: 15
D gene: -
V gene: TRBV15
CDR3 DNA: TGTGCCACCAGCAGAGATCGAGGCGTCCAAGAGACCCAGTACTTC
CDR3 protein: CATSRDRGVQETQYF

J gene: TRBJ1-2
clone size: -
CDR3 length: 12
D gene: -
V gene: TRBV9
CDR3 DNA: TGTGCCTCGTACAGGGAAGACTATGGCTACACCTTC
CDR3 protein: CASYREDYGYTF

J gene: TRBJ1-3
clone size: -
CDR3 length: 16
D gene: -
V gene: TRBV9
CDR3 DNA: TGTGCCAGCAGCGCCCAGACAGGCCTCTCTGGAAACACCATATATTTT
CDR3 protein: CASSAQTGLSGNTIYF

J gene: TRBJ2-5
clone size: -
CDR3 length: 14
D gene: -
V gene: TRBV11-2
CDR3 DNA: TGTGCCAGCAGCTTAGACGCAGGGGTCGGGACCCAGTACTTC
CDR3 protein: CASSLDAGVGTQYF

J gene: TRBJ2-1
clone size: -
CDR3 length: 15
D gene: TRBD1
V gene: TRBV13
CDR3 DNA: TGTGCCAGCAGCTTTCGAGACAGGGGTGGCAATGAGCAGTTCTTC
CDR3 protein: CASSFRDRGGNEQFF

J gene: TRBJ1-1
clone size: -
CDR3 length: 15
D gene: -
V gene: TRBV14
CDR3 DNA: TGTGCCAGCAGCCAAGACGGGAGAAAGAACACTGAAGCTTTCTTT
CDR3 protein: CASSQDGRKNTEAFF

J gene: TRBJ2-5
clone size: -
CDR3 length: 17
D gene: -
V gene: TRBV18
CDR3 DNA: TGTGCCAGCTCGCGAACCGGGACTCGAGAAGGTCGGGAGACCCAGTACTTC
CDR3 protein: CASSRTGTREGRETQYF

J gene: TRBJ1-2
clone size: few
CDR3 length: 20
D gene: TRBD1
V gene: TRBV4-3
CDR3 DNA: TGCGCCAGCAGCCAAGATACAAGGGGGCCAGAGAACCCTCAGTTGGTAGGCTACACCTTC
CDR3 protein: CASSQDTRGPENPQLVGYTF

J gene: TRBJ1-5
clone size: -
CDR3 length: 13
D gene: -
V gene: TRBV6-5
CDR3 DNA: TGTGCCAGCAGTTACAGCAGGAATCAGCCCCAGCATTTT
CDR3 protein: CASSYSRNQPQHF

J gene: TRBJ2-3
clone size: -
CDR3 length: 17
D gene: TRBD1
V gene: TRBV4-2
CDR3 DNA: TGTGCCAGCAGCCAAGTGGGGACAGGGAAGTACACAGATACGCAGTATTTT
CDR3 protein: CASSQVGTGKYTDTQYF

J gene: TRBJ1-1
clone size: -
CDR3 length: 15
D gene: -
V gene: TRBV19
CDR3 DNA: TGTGCCAGTAGTCCGACCAGGGCTAGGAACACTGAAGCTTTCTTT
CDR3 protein: CASSPTRARNTEAFF

J gene: TRBJ2-1
clone size: -
CDR3 length: 15
D gene: TRBD2
V gene: TRBV5-1
CDR3 DNA: TGCGCCAGCAAGTTACTAGCGGGGACGTACAATGAGCAGTTCTTC
CDR3 protein: CASKLLAGTYNEQFF